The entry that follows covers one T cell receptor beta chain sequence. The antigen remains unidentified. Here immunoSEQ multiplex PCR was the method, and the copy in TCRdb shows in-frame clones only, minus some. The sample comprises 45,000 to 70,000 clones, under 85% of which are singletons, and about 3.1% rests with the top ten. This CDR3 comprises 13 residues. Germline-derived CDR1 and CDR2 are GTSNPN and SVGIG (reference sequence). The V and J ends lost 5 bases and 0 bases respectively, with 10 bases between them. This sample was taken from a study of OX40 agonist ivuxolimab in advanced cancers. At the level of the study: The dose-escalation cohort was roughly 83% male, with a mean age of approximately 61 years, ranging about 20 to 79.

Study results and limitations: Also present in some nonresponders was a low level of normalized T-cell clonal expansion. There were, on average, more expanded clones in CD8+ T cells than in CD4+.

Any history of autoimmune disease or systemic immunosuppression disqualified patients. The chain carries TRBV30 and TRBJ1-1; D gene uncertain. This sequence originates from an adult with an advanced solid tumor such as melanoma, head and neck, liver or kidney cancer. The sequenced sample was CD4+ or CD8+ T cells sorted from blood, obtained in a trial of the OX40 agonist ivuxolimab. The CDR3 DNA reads TGTGCCTGGGAAGAGGGCTTGAACACTGAAGCTTTCTTT. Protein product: CAWEEGLNTEAFF.